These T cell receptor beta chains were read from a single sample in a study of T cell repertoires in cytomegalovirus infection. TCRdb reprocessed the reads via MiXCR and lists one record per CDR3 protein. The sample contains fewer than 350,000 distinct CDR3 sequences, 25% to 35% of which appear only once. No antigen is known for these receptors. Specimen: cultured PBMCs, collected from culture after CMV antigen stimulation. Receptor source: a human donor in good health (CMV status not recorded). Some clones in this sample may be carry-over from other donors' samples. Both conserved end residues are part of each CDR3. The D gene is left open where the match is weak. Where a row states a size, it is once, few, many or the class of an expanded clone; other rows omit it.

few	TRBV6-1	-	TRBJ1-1	CASSEWDAEAFF	TGTGCCAGCAGTGAATGGGACGCAGAAGCTTTCTTT
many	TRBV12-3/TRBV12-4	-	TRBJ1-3	CASSLGDASSGNTIYF	TGTGCCAGCAGTTTAGGGGACGCGAGCTCTGGAAACACCATATATTTT
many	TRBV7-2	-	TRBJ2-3	CASSLPPTDTQYF	TGTGCCAGCAGCTTACCCCCCACAGATACGCAGTATTTT
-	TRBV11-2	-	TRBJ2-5	CASSLRLTGQETQYF	TGTGCCAGCAGCTTACGTTTAACAGGCCAAGAGACCCAGTACTTC
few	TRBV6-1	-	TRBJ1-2	CATYEGPGGYTF	TGTGCCACCTATGAGGGGCCCGGAGGCTACACCTTC
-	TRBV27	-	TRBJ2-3	CASSLDSTDTQYF	TGTGCCAGCAGTTTGGATAGCACAGATACGCAGTATTTT
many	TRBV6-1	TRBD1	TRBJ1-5	CASSTTGVNQPQHF	TGTGCCAGCAGTACTACAGGGGTGAATCAGCCCCAGCATTTT
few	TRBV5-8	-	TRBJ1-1	CASSRQGYGLGTEAFF	TGTGCCAGCAGCCGCCAGGGATACGGGCTGGGAACTGAAGCTTTCTTT
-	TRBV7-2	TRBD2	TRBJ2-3	CASSSPGTSISDTQYF	TGTGCCAGCAGCTCACCCGGGACTAGCATATCAGATACGCAGTATTTT
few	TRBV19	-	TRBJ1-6	CASSIRVDNSPLHF	TGTGCCAGTAGTATAAGGGTTGATAATTCACCCCTCCACTTT
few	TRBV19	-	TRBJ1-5	CASSIDRDSYQPQHF	TGTGCCAGTAGTATAGACAGGGATTCTTATCAGCCCCAGCATTTT
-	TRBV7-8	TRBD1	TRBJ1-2	CASRMNRTGGHGYTF	TGTGCCAGCAGGATGAACAGGACAGGGGGTCATGGCTACACCTTC
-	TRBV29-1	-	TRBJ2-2	CSVEDLGTGELFF	TGCAGCGTTGAAGATTTGGGGACCGGGGAGCTGTTTTTT
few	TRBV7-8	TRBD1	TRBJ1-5	CASSCHRDRGVWSNQPQHF	TGTGCCAGCAGCTGCCACCGGGACAGAGGGGTTTGGAGCAATCAGCCCCAGCATTTT
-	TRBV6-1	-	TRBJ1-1	CASSDYAPTEAFF	TGTGCCAGCAGTGATTATGCCCCCACTGAAGCTTTCTTT
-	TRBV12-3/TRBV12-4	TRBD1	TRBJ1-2	CASSLWDRNYGYTF	TGTGCCAGCAGTTTATGGGACAGAAACTATGGCTACACCTTC
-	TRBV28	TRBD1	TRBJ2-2	CASSWTGGGIANTGELFF	TGTGCCAGCAGTTGGACAGGGGGGGGGATTGCGAACACCGGGGAGCTGTTTTTT
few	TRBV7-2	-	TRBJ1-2	CASSFRGVYGYTF	TGTGCCAGCAGCTTTAGGGGGGTCTATGGCTACACCTTC
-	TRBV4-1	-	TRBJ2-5	CASSQVLSGFQETQYF	TGCGCCAGCAGCCAAGTCCTTAGCGGTTTCCAAGAGACCCAGTACTTC
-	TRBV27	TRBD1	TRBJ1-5	CASSASTGLRPQHF	TGTGCCAGCAGCGCTTCGACAGGGCTTCGACCCCAGCATTTT
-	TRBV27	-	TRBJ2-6	CASSRKAGANVLTF	TGTGCCAGCAGCAGGAAGGCTGGGGCCAACGTCCTGACTTTC
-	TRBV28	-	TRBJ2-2	CASNQLEGNTGELFF	TGTGCCAGCAACCAACTAGAGGGGAACACCGGGGAGCTGTTTTTT
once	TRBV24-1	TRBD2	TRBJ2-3	CATSDSTSATSTDTQYF	TGTGCCACCAGTGACTCCACTAGCGCTACTAGCACAGATACGCAGTATTTT
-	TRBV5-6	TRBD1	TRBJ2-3	CASNLDRIGTDTQYF	TGTGCCAGCAATCTGGACAGGATTGGCACAGATACGCAGTATTTT
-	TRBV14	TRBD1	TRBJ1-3	CASSDTGAGNTIYF	TGTGCCAGCAGCGATACAGGGGCTGGAAACACCATATATTTT
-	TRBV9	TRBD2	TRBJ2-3	CASSAYASGGAGDTQYF	TGTGCCAGCAGCGCCTATGCTAGCGGGGGGGCGGGAGATACGCAGTATTTT
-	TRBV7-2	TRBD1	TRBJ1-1	CASSLNRGGTEAFF	TGTGCCAGCAGCTTAAACAGGGGAGGAACTGAAGCTTTCTTT
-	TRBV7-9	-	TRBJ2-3	CASSSAGADTQYF	TGTGCCAGCAGCTCGGCAGGGGCAGATACGCAGTATTTT
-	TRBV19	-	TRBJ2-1	CASSLDLYNEQFF	TGTGCCAGTAGCCTCGACCTGTACAATGAGCAGTTCTTC
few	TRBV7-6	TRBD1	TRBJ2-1	CASSLDAGTGGFF	TGTGCCAGCAGCTTAGATGCCGGGACAGGGGGGTTCTTC
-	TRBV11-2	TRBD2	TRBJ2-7	CASSSPGLAGHWYEQYF	TGTGCCAGCAGCTCCCCCGGACTAGCGGGCCATTGGTACGAGCAGTACTTC
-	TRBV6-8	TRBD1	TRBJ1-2	CASSDRGRRGYTF	TGTGCCAGCAGTGACAGGGGGAGAAGGGGCTACACCTTC
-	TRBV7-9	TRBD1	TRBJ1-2	CASSKRDRGYGYTF	TGTGCCAGCAGCAAACGGGACAGGGGCTATGGCTACACCTTC
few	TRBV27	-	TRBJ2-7	CASSPSYRTIYEQYF	TGTGCCAGCAGTCCCTCTTACCGAACGATATACGAGCAGTACTTC
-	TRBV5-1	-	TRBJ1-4	CASSSTGSPYLSNKLFF	TGCGCCAGCAGCTCAACAGGGAGCCCGTACCTCTCGAACAAACTGTTTTTT
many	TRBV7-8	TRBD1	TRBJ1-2	CASSLIGQGTDGYTF	TGTGCCAGCAGCTTAATTGGACAGGGAACCGATGGCTACACCTTC
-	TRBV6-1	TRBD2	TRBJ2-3	CASSFRLAVIDTQYF	TGTGCCAGCAGTTTTAGACTAGCGGTAATAGATACGCAGTATTTT
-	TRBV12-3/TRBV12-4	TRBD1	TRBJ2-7	CASSRSRGQGEQYF	TGTGCCAGCAGTCGATCCAGGGGGCAGGGCGAGCAGTACTTC
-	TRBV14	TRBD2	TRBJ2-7	CASSQSTSGSWAYEQYF	TGTGCCAGCAGCCAAAGTACTAGCGGGAGTTGGGCCTACGAGCAGTACTTC
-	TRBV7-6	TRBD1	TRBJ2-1	CASSLGGQQNEQFF	TGTGCCAGCAGCTTAGGGGGACAGCAAAATGAGCAGTTCTTC
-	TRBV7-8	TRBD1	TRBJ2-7	CASSLAATGVYEQYF	TGTGCCAGCAGCTTAGCTGCGACAGGGGTATACGAGCAGTACTTC
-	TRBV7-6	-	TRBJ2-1	CATYNEQFF	TGTGCCACCTACAATGAGCAGTTCTTC
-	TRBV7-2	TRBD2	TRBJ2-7	CASSTREGDHEQYF	TGTGCCAGCAGCACGCGGGAGGGAGACCACGAGCAGTACTTC
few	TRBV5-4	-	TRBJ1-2	CASSLDDYGYTF	TGTGCCAGCAGTTTGGACGACTATGGCTACACCTTC
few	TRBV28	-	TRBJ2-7	CASSDTIGGEQYF	TGTGCCAGCAGTGACACGATCGGGGGCGAGCAGTACTTC
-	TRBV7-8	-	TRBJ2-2	CASSGGELFF	TGTGCCAGCTCAGGAGGGGAGCTGTTTTTT
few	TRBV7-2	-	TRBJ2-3	CASSPPGVGLDTQYF	TGTGCCAGCAGTCCGCCGGGAGTAGGTCTAGATACGCAGTATTTT
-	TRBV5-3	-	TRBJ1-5	CASSLIPHGYNQPQHF	TGTGCCAGCAGCTTGATCCCCCACGGGTACAATCAGCCCCAGCATTTT